The 6 T cell receptor beta chains given below trace back to one sample, sequenced in a study of PD-1 blockade in classical Hodgkin lymphoma. Each patient relapsed following autologous stem cell transplantation, and prior brentuximab vedotin exposure differed. The repertoire was sequenced with immunoSEQ multiplex PCR; TCRdb's copy has only in-frame clones and lacks some. The data contain 10,000 to 15,000 clones, 91% of them seen just once; the ten biggest clones take up over 9.5%. The source material was peripheral blood mononuclear cells (PBMCs), sampled at baseline. These receptor sequences come from a human donor with classical Hodgkin lymphoma.

The chain carries TRBV19 and TRBJ2-5; TRBD2 is a possible D gene (5 bases). The CDR3 runs to 12 residues. From germline, CDR1 is LNHDA and CDR2 SQIVND (reference sequence). Trimming took off 6 bases at V and 6 bases at J, with 11 bases between the two ends. CDR3 protein: CASRSEAQTQYF. The CDR3 nucleotides read TGTGCCAGTAGGTCGGAGGCTCAGACCCAGTACTTC.

The genes are TRBV28 and TRBJ1-2; the D is unclear. Germline V gene lookup returns CDR1 MDHEN and CDR2 SYDVKM. The CDR3 contains 15 residues. Trimming took 2 bases from V and 7 from J, leaving 17 bases between them. CDR3 sequence reads: CASSLPRRPPPGYTF. The CDR3 nucleotides are TGTGCCAGCAGTTTACCGCGACGGCCGCCCCCTGGCTACACCTTC.

The CDR3 DNA is TGTGCCAGCAGTGGGGACCGTAAAGCTTTCTTT. It is translated as CASSGDRKAFF. This chain joins TRBV2 and TRBJ1-1; a possible D gene is TRBD1 (5 bases). This CDR3 spans 11 amino acids. The V end lost 4 bases, the J end lost 9 bases, and 9 bases lay between the germline ends. Germline CDR1 is SNHLY and CDR2 is FYNNEI.

This clone was seen a handful of times. The rearrangement links TRBV18 to TRBJ2-5; D might be TRBD1 or TRBD2, each matching 6 bases. CDR1 is KGHSH, CDR2 LQKENI, per germline. The ends were cut back, 8 bases at V and 5 bases at J, with 15 bases in the middle. The CDR3 sequence is 13 residues long. CDR3 DNA sequence: TGTGCCAGCCGGGAGACAGGAGCGGAGACCCAGTACTTC. Residues: CASRETGAETQYF. Combining the CDR3 with reference TRBV18 and TRBJ2-5 gives the whole variable domain NAGVMQNPRHLVRRRGQEARLRCSPMKGHSHVYWYRQLPEEGLKFMVYLQKENIIDESGMPKERFSAEFPKEGPSILRIQQVVRGDSAAYFCASRETGAETQYFGPGTRLLVL.

In this sample, this clone turned up a few times. V is TRBV9 and J is TRBJ1-1; D gene uncertain. The CDR3 is made up of 16 amino acids. V gave up 4 bases and J gave up 1 base, with 17 bases separating them. Germline assignment: CDR1 SGDLS and CDR2 YYNGEE. The CDR3 DNA is TGTGCCAGCAGCCCCCAGGTGAGGGTCACGAACACTGAAGCTTTCTTT. This encodes CASSPQVRVTNTEAFF.

The chain joins TRBV7-9 to TRBJ1-3; 7 bases agree with TRBD1. The germline gives CDR1 SEHNR, CDR2 FQNEAQ (reference sequence). This CDR3 is 14 amino acids long. The J segment lost 1 base and the V segment lost 5 bases, leaving 2 bases of the junction unmatched. Written as DNA, the CDR3 is TGTGCCAGCAGCGTGACAGGGTCTGGAAACACCATATATTTT. Its protein is CASSVTGSGNTIYF. Complete variable domain (other parts from reference TRBV7-9 and TRBJ1-3): DTGVSQNPRHKITKRGQNVTFRCDPISEHNRLYWYRQTLGQGPEFLTYFQNEAQLEKSRLLSDRFSAERPKGSFSTLEIQRTEQGDSAMYLCASSVTGSGNTIYFGEGSWLTVV.